This TCR beta chain appears in the sequencing data of a study of blood T cell repertoires in COVID-19. About the study: There were acute and convalescent COVID-19 samples, and they came from the United States, Italy and Spain.

Germline CDR1 is LNHDA and CDR2 is SQIVND (reference sequence). V shed 4 bases, J shed 7 bases, and the junction held 6 bases outside the gene matches. This CDR3 has 15 residues. Original handling: How many nucleated cells were present was estimated from reference gene primer amplification. Sequencing was performed with immunoSEQ multiplex PCR; in TCRdb, only in-frame clones are kept and a portion is missing. The DNA was the basis for D and trimming; V, J and clone size are from that table. The table lists approximately 220,000 clones, approximately 80% of them singletons. The chain recombines TRBV19 with TRBJ2-5; 13 nucleotides line up with TRBD2. This receptor was taken from a man aged 35-49 years with acute or convalescent COVID-19. Material: peripheral blood. CDR3 loop: CASSTGLAGTLTQYF. The CDR3 DNA reads TGTGCCAGTAGTACGGGACTAGCGGGGACCTTGACCCAGTACTTC.